The 21 T cell receptor beta chains listed next were all sequenced from one sample in a study of CXCR3-negative and CXCR3-positive naive CD8 T cells. Study-level results: TRB CDR3s of CXCR3-positive naive cells were more hydrophobic than those of CXCR3-negative naive cells.

Researchers prepared the TRB cDNA libraries using 5' RACE with UMI labels. TCRdb re-called the 5' RACE reads, yielding one record per CDR3 amino acid sequence without DNA. This sample's table reports roughly 120,000 distinct CDR3 sequences. The antigens for these receptors are not known. Sequenced material: naive CXCR3+ CD8+ T cells from blood. Noted subset: CD45RO-CCR7+CD27+CD95- naive CD8+ T cells expressing CXCR3 (TNR3+). Source of these receptors: a human donor in good health. Some clones in this sample may be carry-over from other donors' samples.

This chain uses TRBV9 with TRBJ1-1. The V gene's germline CDR1 is SGDLS and CDR2 YYNGEE. This CDR3 contains 17 residues. CDR3 loop: CASSVGWGDGMNTEAFF.

The rearrangement uses TRBV19 and TRBJ2-2; TCRdb picks TRBD1, but there is no DNA to check that call. Looked up from germline, CDR1 is LNHDA and CDR2 is SQIVND (reference sequence). The CDR3 extends over 15 amino acids. CDR3 residues: CASSSRDHGDGELFF.

The genes are TRBV20-1 and TRBJ2-7; TCRdb's D call, TRBD2, is unchecked because there is no DNA. Germline-derived CDR1 and CDR2 are DFQATT and SNEGSKA (reference sequence). The CDR3 is 15 residues long. CDR3 in amino acids: CSARETSGSSYEQYF.

The chain links TRBV27 to TRBJ2-7; TCRdb proposes TRBD1, but this gene call is untestable without DNA. Looked up from germline, CDR1 is MNHEY and CDR2 is SMNVEV (reference sequence). CDR3 length: 13 amino acids. The CDR3 spells CASSWGPFYEQYF.

The chain recombines TRBV9 with TRBJ2-7; TCRdb calls TRBD1, which cannot be checked without DNA. The germline CDR1 and CDR2 sequences are SGDLS and YYNGEE. The CDR3 loop spans 15 amino acids. The CDR3 region is CASSVAAGMFYEQYF. The full variable domain, in which reference TRBV9 and TRBJ2-7 provide the parts outside the CDR3, is DSGVTQTPKHLITATGQRVTLRCSPRSGDLSVYWYQQSLDQGLQFLIQYYNGEERAKGNILERFSAQQFPDLHSELNLSSLELGDSALYFCASSVAAGMFYEQYFGPGTRLTVT.

This chain uses TRBV11-2 with TRBJ2-7. The germline CDR1 and CDR2 sequences are SGHAT and FQNNGV. This CDR3 contains 12 residues. CDR3 sequence: CASSTDLYEQYF.

The V gene is TRBV14, the J gene TRBJ1-1; the D call from TCRdb, TRBD1, cannot be confirmed without DNA. Germline V gene sequence: CDR1 SGHDN, CDR2 FVKESK. This CDR3 is built from 14 residues. The CDR3 sequence is CASSQATPGVEAFF.

The chain is built from TRBV7-8 and TRBJ2-1; as DNA is missing, the TRBD2 call by TCRdb cannot be tested. This CDR3 contains 16 residues. Germline V gene lookup returns CDR1 SGHVS and CDR2 FQNEAQ. Here the CDR3 reads CASSLDGTSVYNEQFF.

The chain combines TRBV2 with TRBJ2-2; the TRBD2 assignment by TCRdb is unverifiable without DNA. Germline CDR1 SNHLY, CDR2 FYNNEI. CDR3 length: 17 amino acids. The CDR3 region is CASTRTSGSTVTGELFF.

The J gene is TRBJ1-1, the V gene TRBV6-5; TCRdb picks TRBD1, but there is no DNA to check that call. This CDR3 region has 16 residues. The germline V gene encodes CDR1 MNHEY and CDR2 SVGAGI. CDR3 sequence: CASSHYTPTGTGVAFF.

V gene TRBV12-3 or TRBV12-4 combines with J gene TRBJ1-2; the D gene TCRdb calls, TRBD1, cannot be checked with no DNA. This CDR3 region has 16 residues. The CDR3: CASSFEGQVFPYGYTF.

J is TRBJ2-1 and V is TRBV10-3; the D call of TRBD2 rests on TCRdb alone, since no DNA is present to check it. Germline V CDR1 and CDR2: ENHRY, SYGVKD. The CDR3 spans 14 residues. CDR3 residues: CAISGVTNHNEQFF.

The chain has TRBV9 and TRBJ2-5; TCRdb designates TRBD1, a call that cannot be tested without DNA. CDR3 length: 16 residues. CDR1 and CDR2 (germline): SGDLS, YYNGEE. CDR3 region: CASSVEDRGLDETQYF. Combining the CDR3 with reference TRBV9 and TRBJ2-5 gives the whole variable domain DSGVTQTPKHLITATGQRVTLRCSPRSGDLSVYWYQQSLDQGLQFLIQYYNGEERAKGNILERFSAQQFPDLHSELNLSSLELGDSALYFCASSVEDRGLDETQYFGPGTRLLVL.

This chain links TRBV20-1 with TRBJ2-7. Germline loops: CDR1 DFQATT, CDR2 SNEGSKA (reference sequence). The CDR3 is 11 residues long. CDR3 residues: CSARGDYEQYF.

The chain employs TRBV9 and TRBJ1-5; the D call from TCRdb, TRBD1, cannot be confirmed without DNA. The germline CDR1 and CDR2 sequences are SGDLS and YYNGEE. The CDR3 is 15 residues long. The CDR3 loop is CASSADRDPNQPQHF.

The chain is built from TRBV7-9 and TRBJ2-1. Per germline, CDR1 SEHNR and CDR2 FQNEAQ (reference sequence). The CDR3 length is 14 residues. Here the CDR3 reads CASSPQGPYNEQFF. Using reference TRBV7-9 and TRBJ2-1 for the parts outside the CDR3, the full variable domain is DTGVSQNPRHKITKRGQNVTFRCDPISEHNRLYWYRQTLGQGPEFLTYFQNEAQLEKSRLLSDRFSAERPKGSFSTLEIQRTEQGDSAMYLCASSPQGPYNEQFFGPGTRLTVL.

The chain joins TRBV4-1 to TRBJ1-1; TCRdb's D call, TRBD1, is unchecked because there is no DNA. Per the germline V gene, CDR1 is MGHRA and CDR2 is YSYEKL. The CDR3 loop spans 14 amino acids. The CDR3 reads CASSYGTANTEAFF.

The chain employs TRBV14 and TRBJ2-7; TCRdb picks TRBD1, but there is no DNA to check that call. Germline V gives CDR1 SGHDN, CDR2 FVKESK. The CDR3 is 15 amino acids. The CDR3: CASSLPGDLSYEQYF. Full variable domain (rest looked up from reference TRBV14 and TRBJ2-7): EAGVTQFPSHSVIEKGQTVTLRCDPISGHDNLYWYRRVMGKEIKFLLHFVKESKQDESGMPNNRFLAERTGGTYSTLKVQPAELEDSGVYFCASSLPGDLSYEQYFGPGTRLTVT.

The chain's CDR3 is CSVVDQVSYEQYF. The J gene is TRBJ2-7, the V gene TRBV29-1. Germline V gene sequence: CDR1 SQVTM, CDR2 ANQGSEA. The CDR3 loop spans 13 amino acids.

This rearrangement joins TRBV7-9 to TRBJ1-2. Germline V gives CDR1 SEHNR, CDR2 FQNEAQ (reference sequence). The CDR3 consists of 15 residues. CDR3 region: CASSLGEAGVNGYTF.

The genes are TRBV6-2 or TRBV6-3 and TRBJ2-1; no DNA is available, so the TRBD1 call from TCRdb remains unchecked. The germline CDR1 and CDR2 sequences are MNHEY and SVGEGT. The CDR3 loop spans 11 amino acids. CDR3 residues: CASSLGVEQFF.